Below, 30 T cell receptor beta chains from the same sample are listed, as sequenced in a study of blood T cell repertoires in COVID-19 (dated by TCRdb to the early 2020s). Library construction relied on the immunoSEQ multiplex PCR assay. This is the immuneACCESS table as TCRdb keeps it, with only in-frame sequences that have V and J called. A part of the clones is gone; compared with another copy, unresolved V genes explain less than half, and the rest is unexplained. A total of around 400,000 clones appear in this sample, around 87% of them only once. Of the sample, about 2.3% is held by the ten largest clones. The sequencing sample was made of peripheral blood. These receptors originate from a woman aged 55 to 70 with COVID-19, enrolled during active disease.

CDR3 region: CATSRSIGLEYEQYF. In nucleotides, the CDR3 is TGTGCCACCAGCAGATCCATTGGACTAGAATACGAGCAGTACTTC. The chain is built from TRBV15 and TRBJ2-7, with TRBD2 identical over 7 bases. The J segment lost 4 bases and the V segment lost 2 bases, leaving 8 bases of the junction unmatched. Germline CDR1 reads LNHNV; CDR2 reads YYDKDF (reference sequence). This CDR3 comprises 15 residues.

V usage is TRBV6-5 and J usage is TRBJ2-1; 9 bases map to TRBD2. The ends lost 5 bases at V and 14 bases at J; junction bases unmatched: 7. The CDR3 has 12 residues. Germline CDR1 reads MNHEY; CDR2 reads SVGAGI. The CDR3 nucleotides read TGTGCCAGCAGTCCGTCACGCGGGAGGGAGTTCTTC. This codes for CASSPSRGREFF.

The chain links TRBV19 to TRBJ2-1; D is ambiguous. The CDR3 is made up of 15 amino acids. Germline CDR1 reads LNHDA; CDR2 reads SQIVND (reference sequence). Trimming removed 2 bases from V and 2 bases from J, with 10 bases in between. CDR3 DNA: TGTGCCAGTAGTATAAATTTCCTAACCTACAATGAGCAGTTCTTC. This encodes CASSINFLTYNEQFF.

The rearrangement joins TRBV19 to TRBJ1-5; D gene uncertain. This CDR3 is 14 amino acids long. The V end lost 3 bases, the J end lost 0 bases, and 6 bases lay between the germline ends. Per germline, CDR1 LNHDA and CDR2 SQIVND (reference sequence). The CDR3, as DNA: TGTGCCAGTAGTATCTCCTTTAGCAATCAGCCCCAGCATTTT. This translates into CASSISFSNQPQHF.

The rearrangement links TRBV7-9 to TRBJ2-1; TRBD2 aligns across 9 bases. J was trimmed by 7 bases and V by 5 bases; bases with no gene match: 6. Germline V gives CDR1 SEHNR, CDR2 FQNEAQ (reference sequence). There are 14 residues in the CDR3. In DNA, the CDR3 is TGTGCCAGCAGCGGCGGGGGGGCCCTGAATGAGCAGTTCTTC. Translated: CASSGGGALNEQFF.

The chain combines TRBV19 with TRBJ2-3; weak D call: TRBD2 (5 bases). The germline V and J ends were trimmed by 4 bases and 3 bases, with 11 bases remaining between them. There are 14 residues in the CDR3. The germline gives CDR1 LNHDA, CDR2 SQIVND (reference sequence). CDR3 in DNA: TGTGCCAGTAGTAGTTCGAGGGTGACAGATACGCAGTATTTT. Encoded protein: CASSSSRVTDTQYF. The whole variable domain, filled in from reference TRBV19 and TRBJ2-3, reads DGGITQSPKYLFRKEGQNVTLSCEQNLNHDAMYWYRQDPGQGLRLIYYSQIVNDFQKGDIAEGYSVSREKKESFPLTVTSAQKNPTAFYLCASSSSRVTDTQYFGPGTRLTVL.

This rearrangement joins TRBV11-2 to TRBJ2-5; 13 bases are a match to TRBD2. J gave up 5 bases and V 5 bases, and 14 bases lay outside the gene matches. The V gene's germline CDR1 is SGHAT and CDR2 FQNNGV. CDR3 length: 18 residues. The CDR3 DNA is TGTGCCAGCAGCCCAGTGGGACTAGCGGGGCCCGAGTGGGAGACCCAGTACTTC. Residues: CASSPVGLAGPEWETQYF.

The chain employs TRBV15 and TRBJ1-6, with 7 bases identical to TRBD1. V shed 5 bases, J shed 10 bases, and the junction held 5 bases outside the gene matches. Germline V gives CDR1 LNHNV, CDR2 YYDKDF (reference sequence). CDR3 length: 13 residues. The CDR3 region is CATSGRQGSPLHF. CDR3 sequence (DNA): TGTGCCACCAGCGGACGACAGGGCTCACCCCTCCACTTT.

V gene TRBV18 combines with J gene TRBJ1-1, with a tentative D call TRBD1 (5 bases). V was clipped by 6 bases and J by 1 base, with 21 bases between them. CDR3 length equals 17 residues. CDR1 and CDR2 from the germline V gene are KGHSH and LQKENI. CDR3 sequence: CASSTRDGGYENTEAFF. The CDR3 DNA is TGTGCCAGCTCGACTAGGGACGGGGGATATGAGAACACTGAAGCTTTCTTT. The full variable domain, rest sourced from reference TRBV18 and TRBJ1-1, is NAGVMQNPRHLVRRRGQEARLRCSPMKGHSHVYWYRQLPEEGLKFMVYLQKENIIDESGMPKERFSAEFPKEGPSILRIQQVVRGDSAAYFCASSTRDGGYENTEAFFGQGTRLTVV.

This clone was seen a single time. V gene TRBV7-8 combines with J gene TRBJ1-6; maybe TRBD1 (6 bases). V lost 1 base to trimming and J lost 9 bases, with 13 bases between them. This CDR3 is 15 amino acids long. From germline, CDR1 is SGHVS and CDR2 FQNEAQ. CDR3 nucleotides: TGTGCCAGCAGCTTAGAAGGGGGAAAGGGTTCACCCCTCCACTTT. Its protein is CASSLEGGKGSPLHF.

The chain uses TRBV12-3 or TRBV12-4 and TRBJ1-2, with D possibly being TRBD1 (5 bases). The length of the CDR3 is 13 residues. Trimming cost V 8 bases and J 3 bases, with 13 bases left between them. The CDR3 DNA reads TGTGCCAGCGCCGAGCAGGGATACTATGGCTACACCTTC. This codes for CASAEQGYYGYTF.

This rearrangement joins TRBV28 to TRBJ1-2, with 7 bases fitting TRBD1. Germline CDR1 and CDR2: MDHEN and SYDVKM. The CDR3 sequence is 13 residues long. V was clipped by 6 bases and J by 8 bases; unmatched bases: 9. This CDR3 reads CASSIDRARGYTF. CDR3 DNA sequence: TGTGCCAGCAGCATCGACAGGGCCCGCGGCTACACCTTC.

The chain combines TRBV6-5 with TRBJ2-7; tentative D call: TRBD2 (6 bases). This CDR3 has 12 residues. V was trimmed by 6 bases and J by 3 bases, leaving 9 bases between them. Germline CDR1 MNHEY, CDR2 SVGAGI. CDR3 sequence: CASRGGDYEQYF. As DNA, the CDR3 is TGTGCCAGCAGGGGAGGTGACTACGAGCAGTACTTC.

The chain has TRBV5-1 and TRBJ1-1; D gene uncertain. The germline V gene encodes CDR1 SGHRS and CDR2 YFSETQ. This CDR3 is 15 amino acids long. The germline V and J ends were trimmed by 3 bases and 4 bases, with 16 bases remaining between them. DNA of the CDR3: TGCGCCAGCAGCTCATCCACTGCGGGGAGCACTGAAGCTTTCTTT. The encoded protein is CASSSSTAGSTEAFF.

This clone was counted between two and nine times. The V and J genes are TRBV5-6 and TRBJ1-2; a weak D match, TRBD1 (6 bases). The CDR3 totals 13 residues. The germline V gene has CDR1 SGHDT and CDR2 YYEEEE. Trimming stripped 4 bases from V and 4 bases from J, with 11 bases between. The CDR3 here is CASSATGSYGYTF. In nucleotides, the CDR3 is TGTGCCAGCAGCGCAACAGGGAGCTATGGCTACACCTTC.

The V and J genes are TRBV2 and TRBJ1-2; TRBD1 matches at 10 bases. Unmatched junction bases numbered 9, after V lost 6 bases and J lost 5 bases. Germline V gene lookup returns CDR1 SNHLY and CDR2 FYNNEI. The CDR3 contains 15 residues. CDR3 DNA sequence: TGTGCCAGCAGCCTAGGACAGGGGGTTGGATATGGCTACACCTTC. Translating gives CASSLGQGVGYGYTF.

The gene calls are TRBV7-6 and TRBJ1-1; the D is unclear. This CDR3 spans 15 amino acids. Trimming left V 4 bases short and J 1 base short, with 13 bases between. Germline loops: CDR1 SGHVS, CDR2 FNYEAQ. CDR3 DNA: TGTGCCAGCAGCTCCCACCTCGGAGGGAACACTGAAGCTTTCTTT. Translated, it gives CASSSHLGGNTEAFF.

This CDR3 reads CASSRQGIGEQFF. CDR3 DNA: TGTGCCAGCAGCCGACAGGGAATTGGTGAGCAGTTCTTC. The chain recombines TRBV12-3 or TRBV12-4 with TRBJ2-1; 7 bases are a match to TRBD1. Trimming at V came to 6 bases and at J to 9 bases, leaving 8 bases not matched to a gene. The CDR3 covers 13 residues.

The chain combines TRBV19 with TRBJ2-7; tentative D call: TRBD1 (5 bases). This CDR3 has 13 amino acids. The V end was cut by 4 bases, the J end by 4 bases, with 11 bases between. The germline V gene has CDR1 LNHDA and CDR2 SQIVND (reference sequence). CDR3 DNA sequence: TGTGCCAGTAGTAGACAGAATCGGTACGAGCAGTACTTC. It is translated as CASSRQNRYEQYF.

V is TRBV6-2 or TRBV6-3 and J is TRBJ2-5; D is unclear. V dropped 5 bases and J dropped 1 base, with 11 bases sitting between them. The CDR3 consists of 14 residues. CDR1 MNHEY and CDR2 SVGEGT come from the germline V gene. The CDR3 protein is CASSGLEVQETQYF. CDR3 nucleotide sequence: TGTGCCAGCAGTGGCCTCGAGGTCCAAGAGACCCAGTACTTC.

The chain is built from TRBV28 and TRBJ2-7; weak D call: TRBD2 (6 bases). CDR3 length: 16 amino acids. V dropped 6 bases and J dropped 3 bases, with 21 bases sitting between them. The germline V gene encodes CDR1 MDHEN and CDR2 SYDVKM. CDR3 nucleotides: TGTGCCAGCAGAACTATAGTGTTCGGGACTGGCTACGAGCAGTACTTC. This codes for CASRTIVFGTGYEQYF.

Of note for this clone: At the DNA level, this CDR3 is encoded by other sequences in the same sample as well. The chain has TRBV7-2 and TRBJ1-5, with 7 bases that match TRBD1. Losses at the gene ends were 4 bases for V and 2 bases for J; bases not matched to a gene: 2. The CDR3 contains 14 residues. The V gene's germline CDR1 is SGHTA and CDR2 FQGNSA. The CDR3 region is CASSSDRGNQPQHF. In DNA form, the CDR3 reads TGTGCCAGCAGCTCCGACAGGGGCAATCAGCCCCAGCATTTT. Filled out from reference TRBV7-2 and TRBJ1-5, the complete variable domain reads GAGVSQSPSNKVTEKGKDVELRCDPISGHTALYWYRQSLGQGLEFLIYFQGNSAPDKSGLPSDRFSAERTGGSVSTLTIQRTQQEDSAVYLCASSSDRGNQPQHFGDGTRLSIL.

The V call is TRBV7-3, the J call TRBJ1-1; TRBD1 is a possible D gene (6 bases). CDR3 size: 15 residues. CDR1 SGHTA and CDR2 FQGTGA come from the germline V gene. V was shortened by 3 bases and J by 2 bases, with 13 bases between the two germline ends. The DNA for the CDR3 is TGTGCCAGCAGCTTGGGCGGGGGCGACAACACTGAAGCTTTCTTT. This encodes CASSLGGGDNTEAFF.

The V and J genes are TRBV18 and TRBJ2-6; D is unresolved. V shed 3 bases and J shed 0 bases, with 3 bases lying between them. The germline gives CDR1 KGHSH, CDR2 LQKENI. The CDR3 runs 14 residues. CDR3 loop: CASSPRSGANVLTF. The CDR3 bases are TGTGCCAGCTCACCCCGCTCTGGGGCCAACGTCCTGACTTTC.

This clone was found once. The chain joins TRBV9 to TRBJ2-1; 7 positions match TRBD2. From germline, CDR1 is SGDLS and CDR2 YYNGEE. The CDR3 is 15 amino acids. J was trimmed by 3 bases and V by 3 bases; bases with no gene match: 6. In DNA, the CDR3 is TGTGCCAGCAGCGCCGGGACTACCGTCTACAATGAGCAGTTCTTC. The encoded protein is CASSAGTTVYNEQFF.

The chain combines TRBV6-5 with TRBJ2-7, with TRBD2 as a possible D gene (6 bases). Germline V gene lookup returns CDR1 MNHEY and CDR2 SVGAGI. Trimming took 2 bases from V and 9 from J, leaving 17 bases between them. The CDR3 runs to 14 residues. Here the CDR3 DNA reads TGTGCCAGCAGTTACACGGGTAGGCGGGAAGGGCAGTACTTC. The encoded protein is CASSYTGRREGQYF.

The J gene is TRBJ1-4, the V gene TRBV15; D is possibly TRBD1 (6 bases). The CDR3 length is 17 residues. The ends were cut back, 3 bases at V and 7 bases at J, with 21 bases in the middle. Germline V CDR1 and CDR2: LNHNV, YYDKDF (reference sequence). The CDR3 reads CATSSPTHVRGREKLFF. CDR3 DNA: TGTGCCACCAGCAGTCCCACTCACGTCAGGGGTCGTGAAAAACTGTTTTTT.

In DNA form, the CDR3 reads TGTGCCAGCAGTCCACAGGGGTTAGGTGAGCAGTTCTTC. Encoded protein: CASSPQGLGEQFF. The chain has TRBV2 and TRBJ2-1, with TRBD1 identical over 7 bases. The V gene end was trimmed by 5 bases and the J gene end by 9 bases; junction bases not matched to a gene: 7. The CDR3 is made up of 13 amino acids. Germline CDR1 reads SNHLY; CDR2 reads FYNNEI.

This chain links TRBV27 with TRBJ1-6, with 9 bases fitting TRBD1. V trimming: 0 bases; J trimming: 10 bases; junction bases outside the gene matches: 7. CDR3 size: 16 residues. Germline loops: CDR1 MNHEY, CDR2 SMNVEV (reference sequence). Here the CDR3 reads CASSLSQGAVRSPLHF. The CDR3 nucleotides read TGTGCCAGCAGTTTATCACAGGGGGCGGTTAGATCACCCCTCCACTTT.

The chain carries TRBV5-5 and TRBJ1-1; 9 bases agree with TRBD1. CDR1 and CDR2 (germline): SGHKS, YYEKEE (reference sequence). V gave up 1 base and J gave up 10 bases; unmatched junction bases: 5. CDR3 length: 13 amino acids. Here the CDR3 reads CASSLRTGDRAFF. The CDR3 region has the DNA TGTGCCAGCAGCTTGAGGACAGGGGACAGAGCTTTCTTT.